These T cell receptor beta chains were read from a single sample in a study of human T cells and chemical hapten exposure. A single record per CDR3 protein comes from TCRdb applying MiXCR to the RACE reads. The sample holds tens of thousands of distinct CDR3 sequences; around a tenth are singletons and the top ten take about 1.6%. The sequences come from whole blood, collected in connection with sensitization to the hapten diphenylcyclopropenone (DPC). The receptors shown here come from a man younger than 35 with alopecia areata. Some clones in this sample may be carry-over from other donors' samples. CDR3s include the opening cysteine and the closing phenylalanine or tryptophan. A D gene is named only where the DNA matches it firmly. The size entry is marked missing in some rows and otherwise reads once, few, many or a size class.

abundance | len | j_gene | v_gene | d_gene | CDR3aa | CDR3nt
few | 15 | TRBJ2-2 | TRBV6-2/TRBV6-3 | TRBD1 | CASIMTGGNTGELFF | TGTGCCAGCATTATGACAGGGGGGAACACCGGGGAGCTGTTTTTT
. | 14 | TRBJ1-4 | TRBV3-1 | . | CASSSGTTNEKLFF | TGTGCCAGCAGCTCCGGGACAACTAATGAAAAACTGTTTTTT
. | 14 | TRBJ2-4 | TRBV12-3/TRBV12-4 | TRBD2 | CASSFSGGSDIQYF | TGTGCCAGCAGTTTTTCGGGGGGGAGCGACATTCAGTACTTC
many | 13 | TRBJ2-2 | TRBV7-9 | . | CATSTENTGELFF | TGTGCCACCTCGACAGAAAACACCGGGGAGCTGTTTTTT
many | 15 | TRBJ2-3 | TRBV7-9 | TRBD2 | CASSLVTSGGDTQYF | TGTGCCAGCAGCTTAGTGACTAGCGGGGGCGATACGCAGTATTTT
. | 13 | TRBJ1-2 | TRBV20-1 | . | CSAQHTGSYGYTF | TGCAGTGCCCAACATACGGGGTCCTATGGCTACACCTTC
. | 14 | TRBJ1-5 | TRBV5-5 | TRBD1 | CASSGTGGHQPQHF | TGTGCCAGCAGCGGGACAGGGGGCCATCAGCCCCAGCATTTT
. | 15 | TRBJ1-2 | TRBV7-3 | . | CASSSSGTDNYGYTF | TGTGCCAGCAGCTCATCCGGGACGGATAACTATGGCTACACCTTC
many | 16 | TRBJ1-5 | TRBV20-1 | . | CSARMKQGTNNQPQHF | TGCAGTGCTAGGATGAAACAGGGAACAAACAATCAGCCCCAGCATTTT
. | 14 | TRBJ1-1 | TRBV20-1 | . | CSASGRFGVTEAFF | TGCAGTGCTAGTGGACGGTTTGGGGTCACTGAAGCTTTCTTT
few | 11 | TRBJ2-7 | TRBV28 | . | CATQWRGEQYF | TGTGCCACCCAATGGAGGGGCGAGCAGTACTTC
many | 13 | TRBJ1-1 | TRBV7-9 | . | CASSLAIQVEAFF | TGTGCCAGCAGCTTAGCGATCCAGGTTGAAGCTTTCTTT
many | 14 | TRBJ1-1 | TRBV7-3 | . | CASAEENQNTEAFF | TGTGCCAGCGCAGAAGAGAATCAGAACACTGAAGCTTTCTTT
many | 13 | TRBJ2-2 | TRBV19 | . | CASGIAGPGELFF | TGTGCCAGTGGGATAGCCGGCCCCGGGGAGCTGTTTTTT
few | 13 | TRBJ1-1 | TRBV5-4 | . | CASSLVAVGEAFF | TGTGCCAGCAGCTTGGTGGCAGTCGGGGAAGCTTTCTTT
. | 12 | TRBJ1-1 | TRBV2 | . | CASSVLGVVHLF | TGTGCCAGCAGTGTATTGGGGGTTGTGCATCTCTTT
many | 12 | TRBJ2-1 | TRBV9 | TRBD2 | CASSVSSGGPFF | TGTGCCAGCAGCGTATCTAGCGGGGGTCCGTTCTTC
few | 15 | TRBJ1-5 | TRBV7-2 | . | CASSWDFRGGQPQHF | TGTGCCAGCAGCTGGGACTTTCGAGGGGGTCAGCCCCAGCATTTT
many | 15 | TRBJ2-5 | TRBV5-1 | . | CASSLAVGRQETQYF | TGCGCCAGCAGCTTGGCCGTCGGCAGGCAAGAGACCCAGTACTTC
. | 13 | TRBJ1-1 | TRBV7-8 | . | CASSLDTNTEAFF | TGTGCCAGCAGCTTAGACACGAACACTGAAGCTTTCTTT
many | 16 | TRBJ2-6 | TRBV7-6 | . | CASSPERLSGANVLTF | TGTGCCAGCAGCCCAGAGCGTCTCTCTGGGGCCAACGTCCTGACTTTC
few | 12 | TRBJ2-7 | TRBV28 | . | CASSLSRYEQYF | TGTGCCAGCAGTTTAAGTCGCTACGAGCAGTACTTC